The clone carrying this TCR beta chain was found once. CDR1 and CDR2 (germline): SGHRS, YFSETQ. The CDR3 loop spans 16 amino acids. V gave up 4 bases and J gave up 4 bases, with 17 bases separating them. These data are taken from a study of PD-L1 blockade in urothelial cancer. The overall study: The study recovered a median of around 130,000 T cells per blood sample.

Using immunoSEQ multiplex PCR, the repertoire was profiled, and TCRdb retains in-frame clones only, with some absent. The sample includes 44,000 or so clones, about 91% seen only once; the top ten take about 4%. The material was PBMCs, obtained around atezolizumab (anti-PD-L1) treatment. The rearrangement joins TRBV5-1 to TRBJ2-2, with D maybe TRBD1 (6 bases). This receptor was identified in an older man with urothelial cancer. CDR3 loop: CASSREITGSTGELFF. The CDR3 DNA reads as TGCGCCAGCAGCAGAGAAATTACAGGGTCCACCGGGGAGCTGTTTTTT.